These 2 T cell receptor beta chains were all obtained from the same sample, sequenced in a study of blood T cell repertoires in COVID-19. TCRdb's table, derived via immunoSEQ multiplex PCR, lists solely in-frame clones and lacks some. The sample shows 180,000 or so clones, about 80% of them seen only once. Sequenced: peripheral blood. The receptors were gathered from a human donor with acute or convalescent COVID-19. The donor label of this sample is uncertain.

J is TRBJ2-1 and V is TRBV5-4; 8 bases align to TRBD2. CDR1 is SGHNT, CDR2 YYREEE, per germline (reference sequence). The CDR3 covers 13 residues. V dropped 0 bases and J dropped 16; count of bases not matched to a gene: 9. CDR3 protein: CASSLDTGTRSFF. The CDR3 DNA sequence: TGTGCCAGCAGCTTGGACACCGGGACTAGGTCATTCTTC.

In DNA form, the CDR3 reads TGTGCCTGGCCCCCCGGGACAGGGATAGAGACCCAGTACTTC. This codes for CAWPPGTGIETQYF. The rearrangement joins TRBV30 to TRBJ2-5; the match to TRBD1 covers 9 bases. CDR3 size: 14 residues. Germline V lookup: CDR1 GTSNPN, CDR2 SVGIG (reference sequence). V lost 5 bases and J lost 4; bases outside the gene matches: 8.